The rows below give T cell receptor beta chains drawn from one sample of a study of T cells after posttransplantation cyclophosphamide. Measured with immunoSEQ multiplex PCR; TCRdb has only the in-frame clones, and not every one. The table lists about 52,000 clones, 94% of them singletons. Sequenced sample: PBMCs. These receptors all come from a woman aged 30 to 39 in good health and a related stem cell transplant donor. Each CDR3 is given with its conserved first and last residue. The D gene is left open where the match is weak. For some rows the clone size is stated as once, few or many, or as a class when expanded; others skip it.

size	V	J	D	DNA	CDR3
-	TRBV11-3	TRBJ2-2	-	TGTGCCAGCAGCCCCGGGAGGGGGCTTTTCACCGGGGAGCTGTTTTTT	CASSPGRGLFTGELFF
-	TRBV6-4	TRBJ2-1	TRBD2	TGTGCCAGCAGCGCGAGCGGGACTCAAACCCACAATGAGCAGTTCTTC	CASSASGTQTHNEQFF
-	TRBV29-1	TRBJ2-3	-	TGCAGCGTTGGTCAGGTCGCAGATACGCAGTATTTT	CSVGQVADTQYF
-	TRBV27	TRBJ1-5	-	TGTGCCAGCAGTCGGACGGGGTTTGATCAGCCCCAGCATTTT	CASSRTGFDQPQHF
-	TRBV10-1	TRBJ2-6	-	TGCGCCAGCAGTGAACGAGAAATAGGGGCCAACGTCCTGACTTTC	CASSEREIGANVLTF
-	TRBV5-4	TRBJ2-2	-	TGTGCCAGCCAGCACACAGGGAACACCGGGGAGCTGTTTTTT	CASQHTGNTGELFF
-	TRBV28	TRBJ1-1	-	TGTGCCAGCAGTTCTCAGGACACTGAAGCTTTCTTT	CASSSQDTEAFF
-	TRBV30	TRBJ2-2	TRBD1	TGTGCCTTCCGACAGGGGTACACCGGGGAGCTGTTTTTT	CAFRQGYTGELFF
-	TRBV7-2	TRBJ2-5	TRBD2	TGTGCCAGCAGCTTAGGTAGCGGGGGGCCGTTAGAGACCCAGTACTTC	CASSLGSGGPLETQYF
-	TRBV4-3	TRBJ2-1	-	TGCGCCAGCAGCCCTAGGCAGGGGACGGACAGATCCAATGAGCAGTTCTTC	CASSPRQGTDRSNEQFF
-	TRBV5-4	TRBJ1-6	-	TGTGCCAGCAGCTTAGGCGGAGGCAATTCACCCCTCCACTTT	CASSLGGGNSPLHF
-	TRBV14	TRBJ1-6	-	TGTGCCAGCAGCCAAGAACAGGCTTGGGGTTCACCCCTCCACTTT	CASSQEQAWGSPLHF
-	TRBV5-4	TRBJ2-5	-	TGTGCCAGCAGACAGGGATGGAGGAACCAAGAGACCCAGTACTTC	CASRQGWRNQETQYF
-	TRBV7-8	TRBJ2-1	TRBD2	TGTGCCAGCAGCGCCCGGGGGGGACTAAACAATGAGCAGTTCTTC	CASSARGGLNNEQFF
-	TRBV6-1	TRBJ2-3	TRBD2	TGTGCCAGCAGTAGCGGGGGGGCGGTAGATACGCAGTATTTT	CASSSGGAVDTQYF
-	TRBV7-8	TRBJ1-2	-	TGTGCCAGCAGCTCAGTGGGGGCGGTGTGGTATGGCTACACCTTC	CASSSVGAVWYGYTF
once	TRBV2	TRBJ1-6	-	TGTGCCAGCAGTGAAATCGGGGTAGGGTCCACCCTCCACTTT	CASSEIGVGSTLHF
-	TRBV27	TRBJ1-5	-	TGTGCCAGCAGTCCCCTGGGTCTGACGGGTCCCTTTAGCAATCAGCCCCAGCATTTT	CASSPLGLTGPFSNQPQHF
once	TRBV9	TRBJ2-5	TRBD1	TGTGCCAGCAGCGTAGAGGACAGGTACCAAGAGACCCAGTACTTC	CASSVEDRYQETQYF
-	TRBV19	TRBJ1-4	-	TGTGCCAGTAGTAAGCAGGGGAGAAATGAAAAACTGTTTTTT	CASSKQGRNEKLFF
-	TRBV18	TRBJ1-2	TRBD1	TGTGCCAGCTCACCATCCCGACAGGGGCACTATGGCTACACCTTC	CASSPSRQGHYGYTF
-	TRBV11-3	TRBJ2-7	-	TGTGCCAGCAGCCAGCAAGGAAAGAAGGGGGACGAGCAGTACTTC	CASSQQGKKGDEQYF
-	TRBV7-2	TRBJ2-1	TRBD2	TGTGCCAGCAGCTTAAACGGGGGGGGCTACAATGAGCAGTTCTTC	CASSLNGGGYNEQFF
-	TRBV2	TRBJ2-2	-	TGTGCCAGCACAGGGGCGATCACCGGGGAGCTGTTTTTT	CASTGAITGELFF
once	TRBV4-1	TRBJ1-1	TRBD1	TGCGCCAGCAGCCAGATAATCGCCGGGACAGGGAGAATTAATGAAGCTTTCTTT	CASSQIIAGTGRINEAFF
-	TRBV7-2	TRBJ2-3	TRBD2	TGTGCCAGCAGCTTAGTTGGGGGGGGGATAGAGGATACGCAGTATTTT	CASSLVGGGIEDTQYF
-	TRBV6-5	TRBJ1-2	-	TGTGCCAGCAGTTACTACAGGGAAGGCGGCTACACCTTC	CASSYYREGGYTF
-	TRBV4-1	TRBJ2-7	-	TGCGCCAGCAGCCGAGCGGTCGTAGGGTACGAGCAGTACTTC	CASSRAVVGYEQYF
-	TRBV13	TRBJ2-3	TRBD2	TGTGCCAGCAGCTCCCAGGGACTAGCGATGTATTTT	CASSSQGLAMYF
once	TRBV10-3	TRBJ1-2	TRBD1	TGTGCCATCAGGGGACAGGAGGGGGCATATGGCTACACCTTC	CAIRGQEGAYGYTF
-	TRBV7-7	TRBJ2-1	TRBD2	TGCGCCAGCAGCTTAGCGCGGACTAGCGGGGACAATGAGCAGTTCTTC	CASSLARTSGDNEQFF
-	TRBV28	TRBJ1-6	TRBD1	TGTGCCAGCAGGAGACAGGGAGACGATTCACCCCTCCACTTT	CASRRQGDDSPLHF
-	TRBV5-1	TRBJ2-3	-	TGCGCCAGCAGCTGGAGGGATACGCAGTATTTT	CASSWRDTQYF
-	TRBV5-6	TRBJ2-5	TRBD2	TGTGCCAGCAGCTTCTTACTAGCGGGGTTCCGGGAGACCCAGTACTTC	CASSFLLAGFRETQYF
-	TRBV4-1	TRBJ1-1	-	TGCGCCAGCAGCCAAGAGGTGGCGAACACTGAAGCTTTCTTT	CASSQEVANTEAFF
-	TRBV6-5	TRBJ2-7	-	TGTGCCAGCAGTTCCCCGGGCGGGACAGCATACGAGCAGTACTTC	CASSSPGGTAYEQYF
-	TRBV6-4	TRBJ1-4	TRBD1	TGTGCCAGCCCGGGACAGGGTGGAGAAAAACTGTTTTTT	CASPGQGGEKLFF
-	TRBV19	TRBJ1-1	-	TGTGCCAGTAGTATAGTTCTGACCGCGGATACTGAAGCTTTCTTT	CASSIVLTADTEAFF
-	TRBV7-6	TRBJ2-7	-	TGTGCCAGCAGCAACCCCCCAGGCAACGAGCAGTACTTC	CASSNPPGNEQYF
-	TRBV4-3	TRBJ2-5	-	TGCGCCAGCAGCCTTGGATGGCAGGAACGGAAAGAGACCCAGTACTTC	CASSLGWQERKETQYF
-	TRBV25-1	TRBJ2-1	-	TGTGCCAGCAGTGACTCGGGGGTCTATGACGATGAGCAGTTCTTC	CASSDSGVYDDEQFF